This T cell receptor beta chain was identified in a study of identical twins listed by TCRdb under 2016. Looking at the study overall: To test whether fetal clonotypes persist, this study deep-sequenced TCR alpha and beta repertoires from monozygotic twins, from unrelated adults of various ages, and from cord blood. Replicate twin experiments were performed at different times using different library preparation protocols to rule out contamination. General conclusions and limits of the study: Abundant cord blood beta clonotypes had fewer insertions, young adult naive repertoires showed a similar but weaker trend, and memory repertoires showed no such trend. Out-of-frame TCR alpha sequences shared between twins showed an excess of low generation-probability sequences compared with coincidental sharing between unrelated individuals. Recombination models systematically underestimated out-of-frame TCR alpha sharing in monozygotic twins but agreed with sharing between unrelated individuals. Excess twin sharing in beta out-of-frame sequences was weaker because fewer shared sequences lowered the signal-to-noise ratio. Because the same donors could not be followed over many years, conclusions were based on cross-sectional statistical analysis. Zero-insertion analyses could be partly confounded by invariant T cells such as MAIT and iNKT, though diverse VJ usage argued against such confounding for most clonotypes.

Based on the germline V gene (reference sequence), the CDR1 and CDR2 sequences are SGHKS and YYEKEE. Inclusive of the bounding cysteine and phenylalanine, the CDR3 is 15 residues long. The sequence is cut down to CDR3 DNA, 45 bases in frame from base 1. V is shortened by 3 bases, J by 0 bases, and the region joining them spans 13 bases. Library construction relied on 5' RACE. Sequenced using an Illumina HiSeq 2000. A universal primer binding site was added through template switching, and the final cDNA carried a unique molecular identifier so that TCR cDNA molecules could be counted accurately. First-strand cDNA for TCR alpha and beta chains was synthesized from specific primers in the conserved constant-segment region. Each cDNA library was double barcoded, with a SMART-Mk sample barcode plus Illumina barcodes, to control for contamination. Two successive PCR steps introduced TruSeq adapter sequences along with Illumina sample barcodes. Sequencing of the TCR alpha and beta cDNA libraries was done on the Illumina HiSeq platform using custom primers. The paper's processing steps were these. MiGEC processed the raw reads to extract unique molecular identifiers, while MiXCR was used to determine the CDR3 positions. For each individual, recombination models were inferred using an EM algorithm with the repgenHMM and IGoR tools. Shared clonotypes were analyzed with the tcR package in R, and sharing was normalized by the product of cloneset sizes. To study raw recombination without the effects of thymic and clonal selection, out-of-frame nonproductive sequences were analyzed. TCRdb trimmed public reads at Q25 via fastp, called clones via MiXCR and kept in-frame beta chains. Records with the same CDR3 protein are collapsed into one entry carrying the most frequent genes and DNA. It is TCRdb's table, rather than the study itself, that gives the V and J calls and clone size. This sample has 200,000 to 300,000 distinct CDR3 sequences in its table, and about an eighth of those were observed once. The biggest ten clones account for about 4% of the sample.

All donors were healthy Caucasians. The twin cohort comprised three pairs of female monozygotic twins, all aged roughly 18 to 29 years. Using Miltenyi CD45RO+ enrichment and human naive T-cell isolation kits, memory (CD45RO+) and naive T cells were isolated from PBMC. This clonotype was detected many times. The antigen it binds to is not known. Base qualities are not recorded, but no much larger clone differs from it by a single base. These same data were also listed under a study on yellow fever vaccine responses in identical twins. The second study also describes: The T cell response to vaccination in identical twins was reported by the authors to appear partly convergent and partly personalized. In the study, vaccine-responding T cell clones were precisely tracked in identical twins.

This clonotype was sampled from a woman aged 18 to 35 in good health. The V and J segments used are TRBV5-5 and TRBJ2-7; TRBD1 is possibly the D segment (5 matching bases). Sequenced: memory (CD45RO+) T cells sorted from blood. Taken with the paper, the label for cell subset or site translates to: CD45RO+ enriched T cells. The CDR3 sequence is CASSWSRQSSYEQYF. The DNA is TGTGCCAGCAGCTGGTCCAGACAGAGCTCCTACGAGCAGTACTTC.